This paragraph reports one TCR beta chain. The data derive from a study of CD8+ T cells in alopecia areata. About the research overall: Those patients who were treated received oral tofacitinib, which was given at 5 to 10 mg twice daily for moderate-to-severe alopecia areata. It was 6 to 18 months of tofacitinib, and then there were 6 months off drug.

Alopecia areata patients provided lesional scalp punch biopsies and peripheral blood, both collected for the study. Germline V gene sequence: CDR1 MNHEY, CDR2 SMNVEV (reference sequence). The CDR3 contains 11 residues. V was trimmed by 6 bases and J by 4 bases, leaving 6 bases between them. The authors extracted RNA and reverse transcribed it into cDNA as the sequencing template. Using immunoSEQ multiplex PCR, the repertoire was profiled, and TCRdb retains in-frame clones only, with some absent. The repertoire has 100,000 to 150,000 clones, 49% of them found once; the top ten carry around 19%. The rearrangement links TRBV27 to TRBJ2-5; D not certain. Sample: CD8+ T cells sorted from blood, taken at week 0. This clonotype was sampled from a human donor with alopecia areata. The CDR3 region is CASSYRETQYF. The CDR3 DNA sequence: TGTGCCAGCAGCTATAGAGAGACCCAGTACTTC.